The 12 T cell receptor beta chains reported below all come from one sample, sequenced in a study of T cell responses to AZD1222 COVID-19 vaccine. TCRdb's table, derived via immunoSEQ multiplex PCR, lists solely in-frame clones and lacks some. Among some 100,000 clones listed, about nine tenths were seen once. This sample comprised peripheral blood, obtained on day 0 of AZD1222 vaccination. Receptors originate from an adult in good health.

The genes are TRBV2 and TRBJ1-5; possibly TRBD1 for D (6 bases). Germline V gives CDR1 SNHLY, CDR2 FYNNEI. CDR3 size: 13 residues. The germline V and J ends were trimmed by 8 bases and 6 bases, with 14 bases remaining between them. The CDR3: CASGTGMAQPQHF. CDR3 sequence (DNA): TGTGCCAGCGGAACAGGGATGGCTCAGCCCCAGCATTTT.

This rearrangement joins TRBV5-4 to TRBJ1-3, with D possibly being TRBD1 (6 bases). The CDR3 covers 15 residues. Germline CDR1 SGHNT, CDR2 YYREEE (reference sequence). Trimming took off 5 bases at V and 2 bases at J, with 14 bases between the two ends. Written as DNA, the CDR3 is TGTGCCAGCAGTCAAGGTCAGGGGACTGGAAACACCATATATTTT. It translates to CASSQGQGTGNTIYF. Variable domain in full (rest from reference TRBV5-4 and TRBJ1-3): ETGVTQSPTHLIKTRGQQVTLRCSSQSGHNTVSWYQQALGQGPQFIFQYYREEENGRGNFPPRFSGLQFPNYSSELNVNALELDDSALYLCASSQGQGTGNTIYFGEGSWLTVV.

The chain couples TRBV13 to TRBJ2-1; D is perhaps TRBD2 (6 bases). V was pared by 1 base and J by 8 bases, with 15 bases between. Looked up from germline, CDR1 is PRHDT and CDR2 is FYEKMQ (reference sequence). The CDR3 covers 15 residues. DNA for the CDR3: TGTGCCAGCAGCTTAGTTTCGGGAGAGAGTCATGAGCAGTTCTTC. It is translated as CASSLVSGESHEQFF.

The rearrangement joins TRBV7-9 to TRBJ1-1, with 9 positions matching TRBD1. V shed 1 base, J shed 4 bases, and the junction held 4 bases outside the gene matches. The CDR3 contains 15 residues. Germline CDR1 and CDR2: SEHNR and FQNEAQ (reference sequence). CDR3 DNA: TGTGCCAGCAGCTTAGAGGGACAGGGAAGCACTGAAGCTTTCTTT. Translation gives CASSLEGQGSTEAFF.

The chain uses TRBV18 and TRBJ1-1; TRBD1 might be the D (5 bases). V gave up 3 bases and J gave up 4 bases, with 15 bases separating them. This CDR3 region has 15 residues. CDR1 is KGHSH and CDR2 is LQKENI in the germline V gene. CDR3 DNA sequence: TGTGCCAGCTCACCCATCCAGGGTAGTGGCACTGAAGCTTTCTTT. Protein: CASSPIQGSGTEAFF.

The rearrangement joins TRBV7-3 to TRBJ2-1; D might be TRBD2 (6 bases). Germline V gene data show CDR1 as SGHTA and CDR2 as FQGTGA. Trimming stripped 0 bases from V and 2 bases from J, with 17 bases between. The CDR3 is made up of 18 amino acids. CDR3 DNA sequence: TGTGCCAGCAGCTTAACATCTCGGCGGGATTTAACCTACAATGAGCAGTTCTTC. This translates into CASSLTSRRDLTYNEQFF.

This chain uses TRBV4-1 with TRBJ2-1, with a weak D call TRBD2 (6 bases). The V end was cut by 2 bases, the J end by 0 bases, with 11 bases between. The germline gives CDR1 MGHRA, CDR2 YSYEKL. CDR3 length: 16 amino acids. Here the CDR3 reads CASSQHLRDSYNEQFF. CDR3 coding DNA: TGCGCCAGCAGCCAACACTTGCGGGACTCCTACAATGAGCAGTTCTTC.

Worth noting for this clone: An end of the junction differs from the germline gene, which may be a read error. CDR3 region: CASSVAQHYEQYF. The DNA of the CDR3 is TGTGCCAGCAGCGTAGCGCAACACTACGAGCAGTACTTC. The rearrangement joins TRBV7-2 to TRBJ2-7; D perhaps matches TRBD2 (5 bases). This CDR3 has 13 amino acids. The germline V gene has CDR1 SGHTA and CDR2 FQGNSA.

The chain uses TRBV14 and TRBJ2-7; possible D gene TRBD2, 5 bases. Trimming cost V 1 base and J 12 bases, with 13 bases left between them. CDR3 length: 12 residues. Per germline, CDR1 SGHDN and CDR2 FVKESK. The CDR3 here is CASSQVLPSMYF. The CDR3 bases are TGTGCCAGCAGCCAAGTATTACCTAGCATGTACTTC.

This chain connects TRBV12-3 or TRBV12-4 to TRBJ2-7; 8 bases line up with TRBD2. The CDR3 covers 13 residues. The V segment lost 5 bases and the J segment 3 bases; nucleotides outside the gene matches: 3. This chain's CDR3 is CASSQSGSYEQYF. The CDR3 bases are TGTGCCAGCAGTCAAAGCGGGAGCTACGAGCAGTACTTC.

The chain combines TRBV11-1 with TRBJ2-3; 7 bases line up with TRBD1. In germline, CDR1 is SGHAT, CDR2 FQDESV (reference sequence). The CDR3 contains 15 residues. The ends lost 1 base at V and 0 bases at J; junction bases unmatched: 1. The CDR3 spells CASSLGQGSTDTQYF. In DNA, the CDR3 is TGTGCCAGCAGCTTAGGACAGGGAAGCACAGATACGCAGTATTTT.

The chain employs TRBV5-1 and TRBJ2-5, with TRBD1 identical over 9 bases. The V and J ends lost 4 bases and 7 bases, in that order; junction bases with no gene match: 11. The V gene's germline CDR1 is SGHRS and CDR2 YFSETQ. This CDR3 has 15 amino acids. Here the CDR3 reads CASSPDRGGFVTQYF. The CDR3 region has the DNA TGCGCCAGCAGCCCGGACAGGGGTGGTTTCGTGACCCAGTACTTC.